The 18 T cell receptor beta chains listed next were all sequenced from one sample in a study of human thymus T cells. Thymic material originated from resections removed in the course of corrective heart surgery. Repertoires were generated with immunoSEQ multiplex PCR, while TCRdb's copy carries only in-frame clones and drops some. In the table there are roughly 130,000 clones, around 94% of which are singletons. The sample was thymus tissue. The receptors shown here come from a boy under two years old with a congenital heart defect but otherwise immunologically healthy.

With respect to this clone: Sequence at one end of the junction differs from germline and may be a read error. The chain couples TRBV7-7 to TRBJ2-5, with D maybe TRBD2 (5 bases). The CDR3 runs 15 residues. Germline CDR1 is SSHAT and CDR2 is FNYEAQ (reference sequence). The CDR3 DNA reads as TGTGCTAGCAGCTTAGCGATTTCCGGACAAGAGACCCAGTACTTC. Translating gives CASSLAISGQETQYF.

The V gene is TRBV7-8, the J gene TRBJ2-5; D is possibly TRBD1 (5 bases). This CDR3 spans 16 amino acids. V lost 2 bases and J lost 2, with 15 bases in between. Germline CDR1 reads SGHVS; CDR2 reads FQNEAQ. Written as DNA, the CDR3 is TGTGCCAGCAGCTTATCGGCAGGGCCGACGCAAGAGACCCAGTACTTC. Residues: CASSLSAGPTQETQYF.

The chain uses TRBV11-2 and TRBJ1-2, with TRBD1 identical over 7 bases. This CDR3 has 14 residues. With V trimmed by 5 bases and J by 6 bases, 9 bases remained unmatched. Germline CDR1 SGHAT, CDR2 FQNNGV. The CDR3 bases are TGTGCCAGCAGCCTCGACGACAGGGAAAATGGCTACACCTTC. Translating gives CASSLDDRENGYTF.

The CDR3 protein is CASSLNPYRTDGNYGYTF. The CDR3 nucleotides read TGTGCCAGCAGCTTAAACCCTTACCGGACAGACGGTAACTATGGCTACACCTTC. The V gene is TRBV7-2, the J gene TRBJ1-2; tentatively, D is TRBD1 (6 bases). V shed 2 bases and J shed 1 base, with 20 bases lying between them. The germline V gene encodes CDR1 SGHTA and CDR2 FQGNSA. The CDR3 has 18 amino acids.

This rearrangement joins TRBV9 to TRBJ1-3; D gene unclear. This CDR3 comprises 12 residues. Trimming removed 2 bases at V and 9 bases at J, with 9 bases between. Germline V gene lookup returns CDR1 SGDLS and CDR2 YYNGEE. The CDR3 bases are TGTGCCAGCAGCGTCCCGAGTAGCACCATATATTTT. It encodes CASSVPSSTIYF. Together with reference TRBV9 and TRBJ1-3, the CDR3 gives the full variable domain: DSGVTQTPKHLITATGQRVTLRCSPRSGDLSVYWYQQSLDQGLQFLIQYYNGEERAKGNILERFSAQQFPDLHSELNLSSLELGDSALYFCASSVPSSTIYFGEGSWLTVV.

The CDR3 DNA sequence: TGTGCCAGCAGTTTGCTGGACAGCTTTTCCTACGAGCAGTACTTC. It is translated as CASSLLDSFSYEQYF. The V and J genes are TRBV28 and TRBJ2-7, with a possible D match to TRBD1 (6 bases). Trimming took 3 bases from V and 1 from J, leaving 13 bases between them. CDR3 length: 15 residues. Per the germline V gene, CDR1 is MDHEN and CDR2 is SYDVKM.

This chain uses TRBV15 with TRBJ2-2; D is unclear. The CDR3 consists of 16 residues. The germline V and J ends were trimmed by 4 bases and 3 bases, with 15 bases remaining between them. Germline CDR1 is LNHNV and CDR2 is YYDKDF (reference sequence). The CDR3 sequence: CATSTERTTYTGELFF. The CDR3 nucleotides read TGTGCCACCAGCACCGAACGGACCACTTACACCGGGGAGCTGTTTTTT.

This clone was found once. V is TRBV6-6 and J is TRBJ2-3, with D unresolved. This CDR3 has 16 residues. Between the trimmed V and J ends, which lost 1 base and 2 bases, there was a span of 13 bases. Looked up from germline, CDR1 is MNHNY and CDR2 is SVGAGI (reference sequence). As DNA, the CDR3 is TGTGCCAGCAGTTACTATCCCGTAGCAGACACAGATACGCAGTATTTT. Translated: CASSYYPVADTDTQYF.

V is TRBV5-1 and J is TRBJ2-7, with D perhaps TRBD1 (7 bases). Per the germline V gene, CDR1 is SGHRS and CDR2 is YFSETQ. This CDR3 spans 13 amino acids. V dropped 4 bases and J dropped 2 bases, with 10 bases sitting between them. DNA of the CDR3: TGCGCCAGCAGCGGAGGGACAGCCTACGAGCAGTACTTC. Amino acid sequence: CASSGGTAYEQYF.

The V and J genes are TRBV30 and TRBJ1-2; D possibly corresponds to TRBD1 (5 bases). CDR1 and CDR2 from the germline V gene are GTSNPN and SVGIG (reference sequence). CDR3 size: 12 residues. In DNA form, the CDR3 reads TGTGCTACCCAGGGCGCGTACTATGGCTACACCTTC. It codes for CATQGAYYGYTF.

The chain links TRBV5-1 to TRBJ2-7, with D uncertain. This CDR3 has 14 amino acids. CDR1 SGHRS and CDR2 YFSETQ come from the germline V gene. V was shortened by 0 bases and J by 2 bases, with 9 bases between the two germline ends. DNA of the CDR3: TGCGCCAGCAGCTTGGTCGGGTCGGCCTACGAGCAGTACTTC. It yields the protein CASSLVGSAYEQYF.

V usage is TRBV19 and J usage is TRBJ1-1; no firm D call. Trimming stripped 5 bases from V and 1 base from J, with 11 bases between. Germline V gene data show CDR1 as LNHDA and CDR2 as SQIVND (reference sequence). The CDR3 runs 14 residues. CDR3 in DNA: TGTGCCAGTAGTCCCTCAGAGGGGAACACTGAAGCTTTCTTT. Translated, it gives CASSPSEGNTEAFF.

The chain carries TRBV7-9 and TRBJ1-6; D remains ambiguous. CDR1 and CDR2 from the germline V gene are SEHNR and FQNEAQ (reference sequence). The CDR3 totals 14 residues. The V end was cut by 4 bases, the J end by 6 bases, with 10 bases between. The CDR3: CASSSGRTNSPLHF. Written as DNA, the CDR3 is TGTGCCAGCAGCTCCGGACGGACTAATTCACCCCTCCACTTT.

The rearrangement links TRBV6-7 to TRBJ2-1; D tentatively reads TRBD1 or TRBD2 (5 bases each). TRBV6-7 is reported as an ORF; its role is uncertain. This CDR3 contains 19 residues. Trimming shortened V by 0 bases and J by 9 bases, and 27 bases separated the two germline ends. In DNA, the CDR3 is TGTGCCAGCAGTTACTCGGTTCGACCGGGACCTCTCCTCTGGCGTGAGCAGTTCTTC. This sequence encodes CASSYSVRPGPLLWREQFF.

V usage is TRBV14 and J usage is TRBJ2-3; TRBD1 matches 9 bases. This CDR3 is 18 amino acids long. Germline V CDR1 and CDR2: SGHDN, FVKESK. The junction had 14 bases not matched to a gene; V was cut back by 3 bases and J by 4 bases. The CDR3 nucleotides read TGTGCCAGCAGCCACCGAAAGCCTCCGGGACAGGGTGCAGATACGCAGTATTTT. Protein: CASSHRKPPGQGADTQYF.

The chain combines TRBV21-1 with TRBJ2-5; TRBD2 is the table's D call and was not checked against the DNA. TRBV21-1 represents a pseudogene. The CDR3 totals 13 residues. CDR3 region: CASSKSSKETQYF. The CDR3 region has the DNA TGTGCCAGCAGCAAAAGCTCGAAAGAGACCCAGTACTTC.

This clone is a singleton in its sample. The chain links TRBV5-6 to TRBJ2-3; D might be TRBD2 (7 bases). The CDR3 covers 14 residues. The V end was cut by 1 base, the J end by 7 bases, with 13 bases between. Germline CDR1 SGHDT, CDR2 YYEEEE. This chain's CDR3 is CASSLRGAQNTQYF. Here the CDR3 DNA reads TGTGCCAGCAGCTTGCGGGGGGCACAGAATACGCAGTATTTT.

J is TRBJ2-7 and V is TRBV20-1; D perhaps matches TRBD1 (5 bases). Germline CDR1 reads DFQATT; CDR2 reads SNEGSKA (reference sequence). Trimming removed 5 bases at V and 7 bases at J, with 9 bases between. The CDR3 runs to 10 residues. CDR3 DNA: TGCAGTGCTCAAAGACAGGAGCAGTACTTC. Its translation: CSAQRQEQYF.